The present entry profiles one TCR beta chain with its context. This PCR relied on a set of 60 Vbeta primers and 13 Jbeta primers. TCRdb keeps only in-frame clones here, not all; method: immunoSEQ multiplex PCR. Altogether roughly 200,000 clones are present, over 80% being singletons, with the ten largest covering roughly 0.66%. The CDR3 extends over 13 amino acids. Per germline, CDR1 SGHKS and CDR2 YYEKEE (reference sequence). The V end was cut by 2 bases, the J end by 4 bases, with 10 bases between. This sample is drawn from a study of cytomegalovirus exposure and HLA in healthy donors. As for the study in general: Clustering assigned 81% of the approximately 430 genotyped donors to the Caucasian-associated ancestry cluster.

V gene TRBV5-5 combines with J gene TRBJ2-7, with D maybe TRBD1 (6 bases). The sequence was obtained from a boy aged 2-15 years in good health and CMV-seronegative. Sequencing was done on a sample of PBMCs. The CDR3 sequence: CASSFSGEYEQYF. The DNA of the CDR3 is TGTGCCAGCAGCTTTTCAGGGGAATACGAGCAGTACTTC.